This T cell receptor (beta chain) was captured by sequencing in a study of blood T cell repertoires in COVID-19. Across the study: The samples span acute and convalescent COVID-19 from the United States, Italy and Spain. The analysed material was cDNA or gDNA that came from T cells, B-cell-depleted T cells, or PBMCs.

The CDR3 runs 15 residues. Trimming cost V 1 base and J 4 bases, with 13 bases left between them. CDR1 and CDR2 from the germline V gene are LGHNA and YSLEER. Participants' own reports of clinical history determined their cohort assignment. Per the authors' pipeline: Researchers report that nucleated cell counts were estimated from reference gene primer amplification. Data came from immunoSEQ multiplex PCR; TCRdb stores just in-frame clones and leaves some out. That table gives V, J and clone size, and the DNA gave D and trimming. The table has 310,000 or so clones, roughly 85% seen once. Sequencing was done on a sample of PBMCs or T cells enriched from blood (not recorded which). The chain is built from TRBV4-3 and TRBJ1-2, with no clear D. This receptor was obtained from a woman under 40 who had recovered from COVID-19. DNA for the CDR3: TGCGCCAGCAGCCAAGGCCCCGGTTCTGGCTATGGCTACACCTTC. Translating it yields CASSQGPGSGYGYTF.